A single sample gave rise to the 20 T cell receptor beta chains below, sequenced in a study of spatial heterogeneity in lung cancer. Notes on the study in general: One measure, the expanded intratumoral alpha and beta TCR count, tracked tumor mutation counts.

These receptors lack a known antigen. Documented time point: sample taken at primary tumor resection. A single record per CDR3 protein comes from TCRdb applying MiXCR to the 5' RACE reads. The sample holds more than 8,000 distinct CDR3 sequences, roughly 10% seen once. The input for sequencing was lung tumor tissue, taken at surgery. Receptors originate from a female donor with early-stage non-small cell lung cancer.

This chain joins TRBV6-5 and TRBJ2-5; weak D call: TRBD1 (6 bases). Germline loops: CDR1 MNHEY, CDR2 SVGAGI. The CDR3 is 15 amino acids. V dropped 0 bases and J dropped 2 bases, with 10 bases sitting between them. The CDR3 loop reads CASSYSRTVQETQYF. The DNA of the CDR3 is TGTGCCAGCAGTTACTCTCGGACAGTGCAAGAGACCCAGTACTTC.

There are many counts of this clonotype. The J gene is TRBJ2-5, the V gene TRBV20-1, with 9 bases that match TRBD2. Trimming removed 1 base from V and 4 bases from J; junction bases left unmatched: 7. Germline CDR1 and CDR2: DFQATT and SNEGSKA (reference sequence). The CDR3 is 15 residues long. This CDR3 is CSARVGAGGPETQYF. The CDR3 bases are TGCAGTGCTAGAGTGGGGGCGGGAGGGCCAGAGACCCAGTACTTC.

J is TRBJ1-4 and V is TRBV11-2, with a tentative D call TRBD1 (6 bases). Trimming cost V 0 bases and J 8 bases, with 10 bases left between them. The CDR3 loop spans 14 amino acids. Germline loops: CDR1 SGHAT, CDR2 FQNNGV. For the CDR3, the DNA is TGTGCCAGCAGCTTAGACAGGGGCCGAGAAAAACTGTTTTTT. Translating gives CASSLDRGREKLFF.

The chain uses TRBV20-1 and TRBJ2-7; TRBD1 might be the D (6 bases). This CDR3 is built from 14 residues. Germline V gene lookup returns CDR1 DFQATT and CDR2 SNEGSKA (reference sequence). V lost 2 bases, J lost 3 bases, and 14 bases lay in between. CDR3: CSARPTTGIYEQYF. CDR3 DNA: TGCAGTGCTAGACCCACCACAGGGATCTACGAGCAGTACTTC.

This clonotype has ten or more counts. V and J are TRBV29-1 and TRBJ1-2; 8 bases match TRBD1. V was pared by 1 base and J by 5 bases, with 9 bases of the junction left unmatched. The CDR3 sequence is 15 residues long. Germline CDR1 is SQVTM and CDR2 is ANQGSEA. CDR3 sequence reads: CSVEGGEDRAYGYTF. Here the CDR3 DNA reads TGCAGCGTTGAAGGGGGGGAGGACAGGGCATATGGCTACACCTTC. Variable domain in full (rest from reference TRBV29-1 and TRBJ1-2): SAVISQKPSRDICQRGTSLTIQCQVDSQVTMMFWYRQQPGQSLTLIATANQGSEATYESGFVIDKFPISRPNLTFSTLTVSNMSPEDSSIYLCSVEGGEDRAYGYTFGSGTRLTVV.

This clonotype was counted only a few times. The rearrangement links TRBV4-2 to TRBJ1-1; D is possibly TRBD1 (6 bases). Trimming removed 3 bases from V and 1 base from J, with 9 bases in between. Germline-derived CDR1 and CDR2 are LGHNA and YNFKEQ. The CDR3 covers 14 residues. The CDR3 region is CASSHGDKNTEAFF. The CDR3 DNA reads TGTGCCAGCAGCCATGGGGACAAGAACACTGAAGCTTTCTTT.

There are a few counts of this clonotype. The rearrangement joins TRBV20-1 to TRBJ1-2, with TRBD1 as a possible D gene (5 bases). This CDR3 region has 13 residues. The germline CDR1 and CDR2 sequences are DFQATT and SNEGSKA (reference sequence). Trimming took 4 bases from V and 4 from J, leaving 13 bases between them. The CDR3 protein is CSANPGTGYGYTF. DNA of the CDR3: TGCAGTGCTAATCCCGGGACGGGCTATGGCTACACCTTC.

The genes are TRBV7-9 and TRBJ2-7; TRBD2 matches 7 bases. Trimming removed 9 bases from V and 0 bases from J; junction bases left unmatched: 5. Per the germline V gene, CDR1 is SEHNR and CDR2 is FQNEAQ (reference sequence). The CDR3 consists of 13 residues. CDR3 residues: CARRAGYSYEQYF. CDR3 nucleotide sequence: TGTGCCAGACGAGCGGGGTACTCCTACGAGCAGTACTTC.

The chain recombines TRBV20-1 with TRBJ2-7; 10 positions match TRBD1. Germline values: CDR1 DFQATT, CDR2 SNEGSKA (reference sequence). This CDR3 spans 13 amino acids. The J segment lost 3 bases and the V segment lost 6 bases, leaving 5 bases of the junction unmatched. The CDR3 region has the DNA TGCAGTGCGACGGGACAGGGGAACTACGAGCAGTACTTC. Residues: CSATGQGNYEQYF.

V gene TRBV20-1 combines with J gene TRBJ1-2; TRBD1 might be the D (5 bases). The length of the CDR3 is 15 residues. Trimming shortened V by 0 bases and J by 2 bases, and 13 bases separated the two germline ends. Looked up from germline, CDR1 is DFQATT and CDR2 is SNEGSKA (reference sequence). The chain's CDR3 is CSARDPRQWNYGYTF. In nucleotides, the CDR3 is TGCAGTGCTAGAGACCCAAGACAGTGGAACTATGGCTACACCTTC.

About this clonotype: This may stem from a read error, because a much larger clone lies one nucleotide away. Since the CDR3 does not end with the conserved phenylalanine or tryptophan, this likely comes from a read error. The rearrangement joins TRBV20-1 to TRBJ2-7; D possibly corresponds to TRBD2 (5 bases). The CDR3 is 13 residues long. V lost 5 bases and J 1 base, leaving 12 bases between the germline ends. CDR1 DFQATT and CDR2 SNEGSKA come from the germline V gene (reference sequence). DNA of the CDR3: TGCAGTGCTCCAAGGCGGACTTCCTACGAGCAGTACTCC. It translates to CSAPRRTSYEQYS.

This clonotype was counted at least ten times. The J gene is TRBJ2-1, the V gene TRBV15, with a tentative D call TRBD2 (6 bases). CDR3 length: 16 residues. Trimming stripped 9 bases from V and 0 bases from J, with 18 bases between. CDR1 is LNHNV, CDR2 YYDKDF, per germline (reference sequence). CDR3 sequence reads: CATGDPGGSSYNEQFF. In nucleotides, the CDR3 is TGTGCCACTGGTGACCCTGGGGGGAGCTCCTACAATGAGCAGTTCTTC.

This clonotype has only a few counts. The J gene is TRBJ1-2, the V gene TRBV5-8; 7 positions match TRBD1. Germline lookup yields CDR1 SGHTS and CDR2 YDEGEE. J was trimmed by 4 bases and V by 4 bases; bases with no gene match: 4. This CDR3 contains 13 residues. This CDR3 is CASSGDSRYGYTF. In DNA, the CDR3 is TGTGCCAGCAGCGGGGACAGTCGCTATGGCTACACCTTC.

This clonotype qualifies as medium-sized (0.01 to 0.1%). This chain connects TRBV4-1 to TRBJ1-6, with TRBD1 matching over 9 bases. Germline values: CDR1 MGHRA, CDR2 YSYEKL. The CDR3 covers 16 residues. The ends lost 4 bases at V and 7 bases at J; junction bases unmatched: 8. This chain's CDR3 is CASSRNRGLGNSPLHF. In DNA form, the CDR3 reads TGCGCCAGCAGCCGCAACAGGGGGCTGGGGAATTCACCCCTCCACTTT.

This clonotype was observed at least ten times. The chain joins TRBV7-2 to TRBJ2-2; 15 nucleotides match TRBD2. CDR1 is SGHTA and CDR2 is FQGNSA in the germline V gene. V shed 4 bases and J 4 bases; nucleotides not matched to a gene: 7. The CDR3 has 18 amino acids. For the CDR3, the DNA is TGTGCCAGCAGCTCCGGACTAGCGGGGGGGCGTACCACCGGGGAGCTGTTTTTT. Protein: CASSSGLAGGRTTGELFF.

This clonotype was observed many times. The J gene is TRBJ2-2, the V gene TRBV2; D not resolved. CDR3 size: 15 residues. The germline gives CDR1 SNHLY, CDR2 FYNNEI. Between the trimmed V and J ends, which lost 5 bases and 5 bases, there was a span of 15 bases. This CDR3 is CASSFLDLLTGELFF. CDR3 in DNA: TGTGCCAGCAGTTTTCTAGATCTTCTAACCGGGGAGCTGTTTTTT.

This clonotype was detected ten times or more. The chain joins TRBV10-2 to TRBJ2-1, with D possibly TRBD2 on 6 matching bases. Trimming took 6 bases from V and 6 from J, leaving 18 bases between them. CDR3 size: 15 residues. The germline CDR1 and CDR2 sequences are WSHSY and SAAADI. CDR3 in amino acids: CASRILATPGNEQFF. The CDR3 nucleotides are TGCGCCAGCAGGATACTAGCAACGCCCGGCAATGAGCAGTTCTTC.

This clonotype was picked up many times. The chain combines TRBV28 with TRBJ2-3, with 8 bases fitting TRBD2. With V trimmed by 2 bases and J by 5 bases, 12 bases remained unmatched. This CDR3 contains 17 residues. Germline V gives CDR1 MDHEN, CDR2 SYDVKM. CDR3 amino acids: CASSLGAGVGSRDTQYF. In nucleotides, the CDR3 is TGTGCCAGCAGTTTAGGAGCGGGAGTAGGGTCGAGAGATACGCAGTATTTT.

The table lists this clonotype with many counts. The V and J genes are TRBV6-2 or TRBV6-3 and TRBJ2-1, with 8 bases that match TRBD2. The V and J ends lost 6 bases and 6 bases, in that order; junction bases with no gene match: 10. The CDR3 has 15 residues. The germline CDR1 and CDR2 sequences are MNHEY and SVGEGT. The CDR3 loop is CASRSTGGPGNEQFF. CDR3 sequence (DNA): TGTGCCAGCAGGTCAACGGGGGGGCCGGGCAATGAGCAGTTCTTC.

This clonotype is labeled medium-sized. The chain carries TRBV10-2 and TRBJ2-7; 9 bases are shared with TRBD2. The ends lost 6 bases at V and 2 bases at J; junction bases unmatched: 11. Germline assignment: CDR1 WSHSY and CDR2 SAAADI. This CDR3 contains 16 residues. CDR3 bases: TGCGCCAGCAGATCGGTGGGGGCTAGCGGGACCTACGAGCAGTACTTC. Its protein product is CASRSVGASGTYEQYF.